Reported below is one TCR beta chain. Its specificity is unknown. The data were taken from a study of T cells in Graves' hyperthyroidism and ophthalmopathy. Per germline, CDR1 SGHNT and CDR2 YENEEA. This CDR3 is built from 12 residues. V lost 8 bases, J lost 9 bases, and 1 base stayed unmatched. RNA transcripts provided the source from which TCR beta CDR3 regions were amplified. First-round RT-PCR with HTBI primers amplified the TCR CDR3 region. TCRdb re-analysed the multiplex PCR reads in MiXCR, keeping a single row per CDR3 protein. Of around 60,000 distinct CDR3 sequences listed, less than 50% are singletons. Overall study findings and caveats: Most thyroid-expanded clonotypes above 0.001 were also found in blood.

This receptor was obtained from a woman between 25 and 40 years old with Graves' ophthalmopathy. Input material: blood. The chain links TRBV11-3 to TRBJ2-1; 13 bases fit TRBD2. The DNA of the CDR3 is TGTGCCAGCGGACTAGCGGGAGCTGAGCAGTTCTTC. Translated: CASGLAGAEQFF.